The clone carrying this T cell receptor (beta chain) was seen only once. Its antigen is unknown. These data originate in a study of a mutant IDH1 vaccine in newly diagnosed glioma. Study-level information: Weeks 1, 3, 5, 7, 11, 15, 19 and 23 were when patients received their eight vaccinations.

Trimming stripped 4 bases from V and 1 base from J, with 11 bases between. Germline V gene sequence: CDR1 SGHTA, CDR2 FQGNSA. CDR3 length: 14 amino acids. The time point: week 23, last vaccination. Vaccine doses each comprised 300 ug of mutant IDH1 20-mer peptide, with topical imiquimod. Donor tumors were new WHO grade 3 or 4 IDH1-mutant, ATRX-lost astrocytomas. TCRdb keeps only in-frame clones here, not all; method: immunoSEQ multiplex PCR. The table shows roughly 60,000 clones, with 70% to 90% occurring only once. This chain links TRBV7-2 with TRBJ2-7, with D maybe TRBD1 (6 bases). The clonotype comes from a man aged 30 to 39 with glioma. The sequencing used PBMCs, collected from a glioma patient whose treatment included an IDH1 peptide vaccine. The CDR3 is CASSSATGSYEQYF. The CDR3 nucleotides are TGTGCCAGCAGCTCGGCAACAGGGTCCTACGAGCAGTACTTC.